This is a list of T cell receptor beta chains from one sample in a study of cytomegalovirus exposure and HLA in healthy donors. Clones were read by immunoSEQ multiplex PCR, and TCRdb kept only the in-frame ones, dropping some. Altogether around 120,000 clones are present, roughly 65% being singletons, with the ten largest covering approximately 11%. Specimen: PBMCs. These receptors all stem from a man aged 40-49 years in good health and CMV-seropositive. The conserved cysteine and the conserved F or W are not part of the CDR3 here. Clone size is stated in some rows and not others, as once, few, many or a class when expanded.

CDR3: SARTTGILDIQY; size: few; V: TRBV29-1; J: TRBJ2-4; length: 12
CDR3: ASSGEAGTTTTNEKLF; size: NA; V: TRBV25-1; J: TRBJ1-4; length: 16
CDR3: ASSYPSGQGSGYT; size: few; V: TRBV6-6; J: TRBJ1-2; length: 13
CDR3: ASSRLGGNTEAF; size: NA; V: TRBV7-3; J: TRBJ1-1; length: 12
CDR3: ASSLAGSGRDNEQF; size: NA; V: TRBV7-2; J: TRBJ2-1; length: 14
CDR3: ASSHRTGGETQY; size: NA; V: TRBV11-2; J: TRBJ2-5; length: 12
CDR3: ASSSGQGLETQY; size: few; V: TRBV18; J: TRBJ2-5; length: 12
CDR3: ASSYPTGRGYT; size: few; V: TRBV5-4; J: TRBJ1-2; length: 11
CDR3: ASSSGVYNEQF; size: NA; V: TRBV6-5; J: TRBJ2-1; length: 11
CDR3: ASSFRTPNLGYTEAF; size: NA; V: TRBV21-1; J: TRBJ1-1; length: 15
CDR3: ASSIGGNMNTEAF; size: few; V: TRBV6-5; J: TRBJ1-1; length: 13
CDR3: ATSPSGNTIY; size: NA; V: TRBV27; J: TRBJ1-3; length: 10
CDR3: ASISRNRGRYTEAF; size: NA; V: TRBV19; J: TRBJ1-1; length: 14
CDR3: ASRRTGVTNEKLF; size: NA; V: TRBV6-5; J: TRBJ1-4; length: 13
CDR3: ASSLARAGETQY; size: once; V: TRBV5-1; J: TRBJ2-5; length: 12
CDR3: ASSSRAGTGELF; size: few; V: TRBV7-9; J: TRBJ2-2; length: 12
CDR3: ASSPGQGTEAF; size: once; V: TRBV7-3; J: TRBJ1-1; length: 11
CDR3: ASRTGSEAF; size: NA; V: TRBV27; J: TRBJ1-1; length: 9
CDR3: ASSLDRSARNTEAF; size: few; V: TRBV7-2; J: TRBJ1-1; length: 14
CDR3: ASSEWPGFEAF; size: NA; V: TRBV2; J: TRBJ1-1; length: 11
CDR3: ASSLPGVGETQY; size: NA; V: TRBV7-9; J: TRBJ2-5; length: 12
CDR3: ASSLRGHREETQY; size: NA; V: TRBV27; J: TRBJ2-5; length: 13
CDR3: ATKSGGEIYEQY; size: few; V: TRBV10-3; J: TRBJ2-7; length: 12
CDR3: ASSSKLGGAYEQY; size: NA; V: TRBV7-6; J: TRBJ2-7; length: 13
CDR3: ASSPGLAGGSSGANVLT; size: NA; V: TRBV5-8; J: TRBJ2-6; length: 17
CDR3: ASSPGTSGNTDTQY; size: NA; V: TRBV5-1; J: TRBJ2-3; length: 14
CDR3: ASSYSRLVFYEQY; size: NA; V: TRBV6-5; J: TRBJ2-7; length: 13
CDR3: ASSKQGDQPQH; size: NA; V: TRBV7-9; J: TRBJ1-5; length: 11
CDR3: ASSSQGNTEAF; size: NA; V: TRBV27; J: TRBJ1-1; length: 11
CDR3: ASSLGPASGEQY; size: NA; V: TRBV5-1; J: TRBJ2-7; length: 12
CDR3: AISGTGGGTEAF; size: NA; V: TRBV10-3; J: TRBJ1-1; length: 12
CDR3: ASSLGQGPYEQY; size: few; V: TRBV5-4; J: NA; length: 12
CDR3: ATRGPSTDTQY; size: few; V: TRBV15; J: TRBJ2-3; length: 11
CDR3: ASRQDRRGTEAF; size: NA; V: TRBV11-2; J: TRBJ1-1; length: 12
CDR3: ASSWRGAGAHYGYT; size: NA; V: TRBV13; J: TRBJ1-2; length: 14
CDR3: ASSQPSTGSNSPLH; size: NA; V: TRBV4-1; J: TRBJ1-6; length: 14
CDR3: ASSQVGTVPYEQY; size: once; V: TRBV14; J: TRBJ2-7; length: 13
CDR3: ASRPGQTYEQY; size: NA; V: TRBV19; J: TRBJ2-7; length: 11
CDR3: ASSLQGSTEAF; size: NA; V: TRBV5-5; J: TRBJ1-1; length: 11
CDR3: ATSRETGGFSYEQY; size: once; V: TRBV15; J: TRBJ2-7; length: 14
CDR3: ASKRDQETQY; size: once; V: TRBV7-9; J: TRBJ2-5; length: 10